This is a list of T cell receptor beta chains from one sample in a study of T-cell reconstitution after alpha-beta-depleted transplantation in children. A single record per CDR3 protein comes from TCRdb applying MiXCR to the PCR reads. The data hold about 98,000 distinct CDR3 sequences, with 6% observed a single time. Sequencing was performed on PBMCs, mostly from graft donor cells, taken 60 days after TCRalphabeta/CD19-depleted stem cell transplant. These receptor sequences come from a female patient aged 2-9 years who had a stem cell transplant for Fanconi anemia, so the T cells may come from the graft donor. The conserved cysteine and the conserved F or W are not part of the CDR3 here. D genes are given only for firm matches. Clone size is not always given. Where it is, it says once, few, many or a class for expanded clones.

D gene	J gene	V gene	clone size	CDR3 protein
-	TRBJ2-3	TRBV7-3	-	ASSTGVGISTDTQY
TRBD2	TRBJ2-7	TRBV4-2	many	ASSHALGTSNYEQY
-	TRBJ2-5	TRBV2	-	ASSEVEGETQY
-	TRBJ2-4	TRBV6-2/TRBV6-3	many	ASSYWNIKNIQY
-	TRBJ1-1	TRBV9	many	ASSAHSGRGTEAF
-	TRBJ2-3	TRBV12-3/TRBV12-4	few	ASSLWPPVTQSTDTQY
-	TRBJ2-7	TRBV4-1	-	ASSHSRDLSSYEQY
-	TRBJ2-2	TRBV28	many	ASSLWAVTGELF
-	TRBJ2-7	TRBV4-1	many	ASSQGFSDRRYEQY
TRBD1	TRBJ1-1	TRBV10-3	many	AISDPGQGRTEAF
-	TRBJ2-2	TRBV7-2	few	ASGAKNSAGELF
-	TRBJ2-5	TRBV29-1	many	SVDVGMQTQY
-	TRBJ1-1	TRBV29-1	many	SVEVQSNTEAF
-	TRBJ2-7	TRBV21-1	many	ASSRDPRIFSYEQY
-	TRBJ1-5	TRBV28	many	ASSLRVGQGLQPQH
-	TRBJ1-1	TRBV7-3	many	ASSSRGVGTEAF
-	TRBJ2-1	TRBV5-1	many	ASRYDNEQF
TRBD2	TRBJ2-6	TRBV12-3/TRBV12-4	many	ASSSPLTSGGGAGANVLT
-	TRBJ2-7	TRBV5-1	-	ASSLRVGGPYEQY
TRBD1	TRBJ2-7	TRBV3-1	many	ASSQARQGASEQY
-	TRBJ2-1	TRBV29-1	many	SVSGGSGDEQF
TRBD2	TRBJ2-3	TRBV15	few	ATSTRGGRILSTDTQY
-	TRBJ2-1	TRBV4-1	many	ASSQEAVLGVGEQF
-	TRBJ2-5	TRBV27	few	ASSFAAGTQY
TRBD2	TRBJ2-7	TRBV5-1	many	ASSLVLAGVYEQY
-	TRBJ1-3	TRBV28	many	ASSRFTGLLSGNTIY
TRBD2	TRBJ2-5	TRBV5-5	few	ASSFVGLVIQETQY
-	TRBJ2-1	TRBV25-1	-	ASSDWFEQF
-	TRBJ2-3	TRBV12-3/TRBV12-4	many	ASRRDPSTDTQY
-	TRBJ1-2	TRBV5-1	many	ASSWTAGEGYT
-	TRBJ2-3	TRBV3-1	-	ASSQGWTSTDTQY
-	TRBJ2-5	TRBV7-9	-	ASSLAGSETQY
TRBD1	TRBJ1-6	TRBV6-4	few	ATVHLDRDGTPLH
TRBD1	TRBJ2-3	TRBV28	many	ASSLDRATDTQY
-	TRBJ2-3	TRBV7-2	many	ASSLGSILNTDTQY
-	TRBJ2-5	TRBV5-1	-	ASSTGAKETQY
TRBD2	TRBJ2-2	TRBV5-1	few	ASSLPRLAGDGGGELF
-	TRBJ2-3	TRBV29-1	many	SVGPPLLQYTSTDTQY
TRBD2	TRBJ2-3	TRBV20-1	few	SARVVAGGPNTQY
-	TRBJ1-2	TRBV7-9	many	ASSLGTSISYGYT
TRBD1	TRBJ2-6	TRBV15	few	ATSPTGQGRTNGANVLT
TRBD1	TRBJ2-6	TRBV3-1	few	ASSLWTGGYTPGANVLT
-	TRBJ2-1	TRBV7-2	many	ASSSTSTPYNEQF
-	TRBJ2-1	TRBV6-2/TRBV6-3	many	ASSYSGGVLSYNEQF
TRBD2	TRBJ2-2	TRBV29-1	many	SVQVLAGVISTGELF
-	TRBJ2-3	TRBV11-2	few	ASSPGSPSTDTQY
-	TRBJ2-3	TRBV18	many	ASSPQQHTDTQY
-	TRBJ2-1	TRBV19	many	ASSPSVSYNEQF
-	TRBJ2-6	TRBV4-2	-	ASSQASIHSGANVLT
TRBD1	TRBJ2-5	TRBV20-1	few	SAHRDRQETQY
-	TRBJ2-5	TRBV20-1	few	SAASLLGQETQY
-	TRBJ2-5	TRBV28	many	ASTDLAETQY
-	TRBJ2-3	TRBV28	many	ASSLSGHTDTQY